Sequencing of this TCR beta chain was carried out in a study of T cell responses to AZD1222 COVID-19 vaccine (dated by TCRdb to the early 2020s). Background for the entire study: AZD1222 recipients given second doses at about 4 weeks or at about 12 weeks were pooled, since spike-specific TCR depth and breadth were not found to differ between the two schedules. A total of 230 to 250 trial participants underwent TCR sequencing, of whom nearly 210 received two doses of AZD1222 and 26 received two doses of the MenACWY control vaccine. Enrollment into the trials was organized by age into subgroups of 18-55, 56-69 and 70-plus years, and those subgroups contained around 150, 28 and 57 TCR-sequenced participants, respectively.

Concerning this clone: Its antigen target is currently unknown. Base qualities are not provided; no much larger clone lies one nucleotide away.

In light of the paper, this sample's time point label describes: baseline before first vaccination. Samples from vaccinated people were obtained from the UK trials COV001 and COV002, which included a single-blind randomized controlled phase 2/3 trial of AZD1222 (ChAdOx1 nCoV-19) in healthy adults. Trial participant PBMC samples were collected at day 0 and day 28 after the second dose for TCRbeta chain sequencing. Overall results and qualifications from the work: Because no day 14 peak-response samples were available, the repertoires could be characterized only after the peak T cell response. After two AZD1222 doses, spike-specific TCR breadth and depth were significantly higher than at day 0 and than in MenACWY recipients. Participants were mostly white British, with more females than males. The authors suggested clonal diversity may have been underestimated. The 56-69-year group was small, and its depth increase did not reach significance, likely because of low power. Conclusions about previously exposed vaccinees are limited, since just five to seven AZD1222 recipients were seropositive for SARS-CoV-2 at baseline. The vaccine-associated CD4 TCRs covered the entire spike protein, and the dominant responses fell in regions 160-218 and 743-854. Reportedly, close to half of the unique spike-specific TCRs recognized epitopes lying outside the regions that are mutated in the B.1.351 and B.1.1.7 variants.

The CDR3 regions of human TCRbeta chains were analyzed by immunosequencing. From the authors' description of their analysis: TCRs in the repertoires were matched against a reference library of SARS-CoV-2-specific TCRs that had been generated with the MIRA antigen-specificity platform. Breadth was defined as the fraction of unique TCRs that were SARS-CoV-2-associated, and depth was defined as the fraction of total T cells that were SARS-CoV-2-associated. Using the MIRA data, each spike-specific TCR was mapped to the spike region that the TCR reacts to and placed in a CD4 or CD8 class. Log10-transformed breadth and depth values were compared by one-way ANOVA with Sidak's multiple comparisons tests. TCRdb's version of the immuneACCESS table is confined to in-frame rearrangements and falls short of the full clone set. An unresolved V gene accounts for under half of the shortfall where checked; the remainder is of unknown origin. V, J and clone size derive from that table, while D and trimming were established from the DNA sequence. A total of under 80,000 clones appear in this sample, around 89% of them only once. The ten largest account for 15% to 20% of the sample.

Reading the germline V gene gives CDR1 SGHTA and CDR2 FQGNSA. V is cut by 0 bases and J by 4 bases, and the space between the germline ends is 6 bases. The CDR3 starts with the cysteine, ends with the phenylalanine, and has 14 residues. Solely the CDR3 DNA is kept, with 42 bases framed from the first base. The sample consisted of peripheral blood, taken on day 0 of AZD1222 vaccination. The chain uses TRBV7-2 and TRBJ1-4, with no confidently assigned D gene. The clonotype comes from an adult in good health. The CDR3 reads CASSLAVFNEKLFF. At the DNA level, the sequence is TGTGCCAGCAGCTTAGCGGTCTTTAATGAAAAACTGTTTTTT.